This T cell receptor beta chain was observed in a study of blood T cell repertoires in COVID-19. Looking at the study overall: COVID-19 samples from acute and convalescent phases originated in the United States, Italy and Spain. The analysed material was cDNA or gDNA that came from T cells, B-cell-depleted T cells, or PBMCs.

Losses at the gene ends were 7 bases for V and 10 bases for J; bases not matched to a gene: 4. The length of the CDR3 is 11 residues. Germline loops: CDR1 MDHEN, CDR2 SYDVKM. Original data processing: Amplification of reference gene primers was used by the study to estimate nucleated cell counts. The table came from immunoSEQ multiplex PCR; TCRdb's copy has only in-frame clones and leaves some out. From that table come the V and J calls and clone size; the DNA was used to work out D and trimming. The repertoire holds under 150,000 clones, with approximately 81% as singletons. What was sequenced was peripheral blood. The sequence came from a man in his fifties or sixties with acute or convalescent COVID-19. The chain recombines TRBV28 with TRBJ1-1; TRBD1 aligns across 9 bases. In DNA, the CDR3 is TGTGCCAGCACTGCGGACAGGGGAGCTTTCTTT. Translation gives CASTADRGAFF. Together with reference TRBV28 and TRBJ1-1, the CDR3 gives the full variable domain: DVKVTQSSRYLVKRTGEKVFLECVQDMDHENMFWYRQDPGLGLRLIYFSYDVKMKEKGDIPEGYSVSREKKERFSLILESASTNQTSMYLCASTADRGAFFGQGTRLTVV.